A single sample is the source of the 17 T cell receptor beta chains below, sequenced in a study of cytomegalovirus exposure and HLA in healthy donors. Use of 60 Vbeta and 13 Jbeta primers characterized the PCR. The method was immunoSEQ multiplex PCR; TCRdb's version includes in-frame clones alone and lacks a portion of them. The sample includes about 200,000 clones, 82% of them seen just once. Sequencing was done on a sample of PBMCs. These receptors were obtained from a woman aged 45 to 65 in good health and CMV-seropositive.

V and J are TRBV2 and TRBJ2-3; TRBD2 might be the D (5 bases). The CDR3 is 11 residues long. Germline CDR1 reads SNHLY; CDR2 reads FYNNEI. V was trimmed by 8 bases and J by 6 bases, leaving 9 bases between them. CDR3 residues: CASRSVDTQYF. Written as DNA, the CDR3 is TGTGCCAGCCGTAGCGTGGATACGCAGTATTTT.

There are a few counts of this clone. CDR3: CASSLVPDSQETQYF. CDR3 coding DNA: TGCGCCAGCAGCTTGGTGCCGGACAGCCAAGAGACCCAGTACTTC. The V gene is TRBV5-1, the J gene TRBJ2-5; D is perhaps TRBD1 (6 bases). The CDR3 is 15 amino acids. V was trimmed by 0 bases and J by 1 base, leaving 10 bases between them. CDR1 is SGHRS, CDR2 YFSETQ, per germline.

The rearrangement uses TRBV10-3 and TRBJ2-7; 9 bases agree with TRBD1. This CDR3 comprises 19 residues. V lost 2 bases and J lost 2; bases outside the gene matches: 16. Germline V CDR1 and CDR2: ENHRY, SYGVKD. Here the CDR3 DNA reads TGTGCCATCAGTGAGGGGGACAGGGACCACTACCAACCCACCTACGAGCAGTACTTC. Its protein is CAISEGDRDHYQPTYEQYF.

J is TRBJ2-3 and V is TRBV7-9; 10 bases align to TRBD1. In germline, CDR1 is SEHNR, CDR2 FQNEAQ (reference sequence). The CDR3 loop spans 16 amino acids. The J segment lost 1 base and the V segment lost 5 bases, leaving 6 bases of the junction unmatched. The CDR3 loop is CASSSRQGARTDTQYF. DNA of the CDR3: TGTGCCAGCAGCAGTCGACAGGGGGCCCGCACAGATACGCAGTATTTT. Looking up the rest from reference TRBV7-9 and TRBJ2-3 gives the full variable domain: DTGVSQNPRHKITKRGQNVTFRCDPISEHNRLYWYRQTLGQGPEFLTYFQNEAQLEKSRLLSDRFSAERPKGSFSTLEIQRTEQGDSAMYLCASSSRQGARTDTQYFGPGTRLTVL.

This clone has a handful of counts. V is TRBV4-3 and J is TRBJ2-6, with a tentative D call TRBD2 (5 bases). This CDR3 has 16 amino acids. The germline gives CDR1 LGHNA, CDR2 YSLEER. Trimming stripped 3 bases from V and 4 bases from J, with 13 bases between. DNA of the CDR3: TGCGCCAGCAGCCAGGGAACCGGGAACGGGGCCAACGTCCTGACTTTC. This sequence encodes CASSQGTGNGANVLTF.

This clone appeared a few times. V gene TRBV29-1 combines with J gene TRBJ2-3; tentatively, D is TRBD1 (6 bases). The CDR3 loop spans 14 amino acids. V was shortened by 5 bases and J by 1 base, with 13 bases between the two germline ends. The germline gives CDR1 SQVTM, CDR2 ANQGSEA. Here the CDR3 DNA reads TGCAGCGTTCGGACAGTTCCCGGCACAGATACGCAGTATTTT. It codes for CSVRTVPGTDTQYF.

This chain links TRBV19 with TRBJ2-3, with 9 bases lining up with TRBD1. V was pared by 6 bases and J by 4 bases, with 5 bases of the junction left unmatched. This CDR3 contains 14 residues. Germline-derived CDR1 and CDR2 are LNHDA and SQIVND (reference sequence). For the CDR3, the DNA is TGTGCCAGTAGGCTGCACAGGGGGCCAGATACGCAGTATTTT. It is translated as CASRLHRGPDTQYF.

The rearrangement uses TRBV19 and TRBJ2-5; no firm D call. Germline CDR1 is LNHDA and CDR2 is SQIVND (reference sequence). Deletions cut 5 bases from V and 5 bases from J, with 15 bases between. There are 14 residues in the CDR3. Here the CDR3 DNA reads TGTGCCAGTAGTGGTTCACTCGCTAGGGAGACCCAGTACTTC. This gives the protein CASSGSLARETQYF.

V and J are TRBV7-9 and TRBJ2-7, with TRBD2 matching 8 bases. After removal of 8 bases from V and 2 bases from J, the junction contained 8 bases not matched to a gene. There are 14 residues in the CDR3. Germline values: CDR1 SEHNR, CDR2 FQNEAQ (reference sequence). CDR3 sequence (DNA): TGTGCCAGCTGTCGGGAGGGTAAGCCCTACGAGCAGTACTTC. This encodes CASCREGKPYEQYF.

The V call is TRBV11-2, the J call TRBJ2-7; D gene unclear. V shed 1 base and J shed 6 bases, with 10 bases lying between them. The germline V gene has CDR1 SGHAT and CDR2 FQNNGV. The CDR3 covers 13 residues. The CDR3 DNA sequence: TGTGCCAGCAGCTTAGTAGGAGTCCCCGAGCAGTACTTC. Its protein product is CASSLVGVPEQYF.

The chain joins TRBV15 to TRBJ2-2; tentatively, D is TRBD1 (5 bases). The CDR3 has 16 amino acids. The ends were cut back, 2 bases at V and 2 bases at J, with 12 bases in the middle. Germline CDR1 and CDR2: LNHNV and YYDKDF (reference sequence). CDR3 residues: CATSRLGVPNTGELFF. DNA of the CDR3: TGTGCCACCAGCAGACTAGGGGTCCCAAACACCGGGGAGCTGTTTTTT.

This chain joins TRBV5-1 and TRBJ2-5; a weak D match, TRBD2 (5 bases). CDR3 size: 12 residues. CDR1 and CDR2 from the germline V gene are SGHRS and YFSETQ. The V and J ends lost 2 bases and 5 bases respectively, with 7 bases between them. The CDR3 is CASSFSEETQYF. The DNA of the CDR3 is TGCGCCAGCAGCTTTAGCGAGGAGACCCAGTACTTC.

The chain links TRBV27 to TRBJ1-6, with D perhaps matching TRBD1 (5 bases). Looked up from germline, CDR1 is MNHEY and CDR2 is SMNVEV (reference sequence). Trimming took 5 bases from V and 10 from J, leaving 12 bases between them. The CDR3 has 13 residues. The CDR3 DNA reads as TGTGCCAGCAGTAGGTCAGGGTACTCACCCCTCCACTTT. It encodes CASSRSGYSPLHF.

The chain recombines TRBV28 with TRBJ2-1; D might be TRBD1 (6 bases). The V end was cut by 3 bases, the J end by 9 bases, with 18 bases between. Germline-derived CDR1 and CDR2 are MDHEN and SYDVKM. The length of the CDR3 is 15 residues. The CDR3 sequence: CASSFVVGGSSEQFF. DNA of the CDR3: TGTGCCAGCAGTTTTGTGGTAGGGGGTTCGAGTGAGCAGTTCTTC.

The chain links TRBV19 to TRBJ1-5; D may be TRBD1 (6 bases). Germline V gene sequence: CDR1 LNHDA, CDR2 SQIVND (reference sequence). Trimming removed 4 bases from V and 0 bases from J, with 13 bases in between. The CDR3 covers 16 residues. In DNA, the CDR3 is TGTGCCAGTAGTAGACAGGAGAGACCTAGCAATCAGCCCCAGCATTTT. Its protein is CASSRQERPSNQPQHF.

CDR3 sequence reads: CAWRPPGLALPYEQYF. The CDR3 DNA is TGTGCCTGGAGGCCCCCGGGACTAGCTTTACCCTACGAGCAGTACTTC. The J gene is TRBJ2-7, the V gene TRBV30, with 9 bases fitting TRBD2. Germline V lookup: CDR1 GTSNPN, CDR2 SVGIG (reference sequence). The J segment lost 2 bases and the V segment lost 3 bases, leaving 11 bases of the junction unmatched. This CDR3 comprises 16 residues.

This clone was recorded a few times. The chain couples TRBV10-3 to TRBJ2-1, with a tentative D call TRBD2 (7 bases). Trimming removed 4 bases at V and 6 bases at J, with 13 bases between. CDR3 length: 14 amino acids. CDR1 and CDR2 (germline): ENHRY, SYGVKD. CDR3 protein: CAISGRGALNEQFF. For the CDR3, the DNA is TGTGCCATCAGTGGACGGGGGGCCCTCAATGAGCAGTTCTTC.